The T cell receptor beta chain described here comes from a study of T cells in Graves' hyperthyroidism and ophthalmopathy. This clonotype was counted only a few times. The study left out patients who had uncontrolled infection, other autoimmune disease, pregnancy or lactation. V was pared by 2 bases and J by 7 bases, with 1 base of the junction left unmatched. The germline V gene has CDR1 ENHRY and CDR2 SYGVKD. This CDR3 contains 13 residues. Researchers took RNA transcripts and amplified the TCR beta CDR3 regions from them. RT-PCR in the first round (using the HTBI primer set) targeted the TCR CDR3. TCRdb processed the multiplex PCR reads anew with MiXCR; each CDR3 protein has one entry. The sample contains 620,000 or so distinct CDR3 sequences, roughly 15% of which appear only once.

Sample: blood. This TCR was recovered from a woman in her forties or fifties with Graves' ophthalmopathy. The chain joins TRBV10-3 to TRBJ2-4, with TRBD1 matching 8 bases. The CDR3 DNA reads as TGTGCCATCAGTGAGGGGGACAGGAACATTCAGTACTTC. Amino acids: CAISEGDRNIQYF.